This TCR beta chain was captured in a study of beta chain features in type 1 diabetes. Background on the study: Patient and healthy donor groups were alike in age, gender and cell yields. Points from the study as a whole: Lower insertion and higher deletion counts appeared at VDJ junctions in type 1 diabetes patients. Shortening of TCRB CDR3s, moderate but significant, appeared in all four CD4+ subsets of Type 1 diabetes patients.

The CDR3 is made up of 16 amino acids. The V end lost 1 base, the J end lost 0 bases, and 10 bases lay between the germline ends. Looked up from germline, CDR1 is MGHRA and CDR2 is YSYEKL. Every isolated RNA sample was fully reverse transcribed, so sequencing captured expressed TCRB transcripts. About 3.57 million reads, on average, came from each naive, central memory and regulatory T cell sample. The table came from immunoSEQ multiplex PCR; TCRdb's copy has only in-frame clones and leaves some out. The sample shows about 700,000 clones, around 15% of them seen only once. This clone has only a few counts. The target antigen is unknown.

The rearrangement joins TRBV4-1 to TRBJ1-3, with D unclear. The sequence was obtained from a man between 18 and 35 years old with type 1 diabetes. Sequencing input: naive CD4+ T cells from blood. The chain's CDR3 is CASSQVEAFSGNTIYF. CDR3 bases: TGCGCCAGCAGCCAAGTCGAAGCCTTCTCTGGAAACACCATATATTTT.